The rows below give T cell receptor beta chains drawn from one sample of a study of blood T cell repertoires in COVID-19. The repertoire was sequenced with immunoSEQ multiplex PCR; TCRdb's copy has only in-frame clones and lacks some. This table has some 250,000 clones, 80% to 90% appearing once. The sequenced material came from PBMCs or T cells enriched from blood (not recorded which). The receptors come from a woman in her forties or fifties who had recovered from COVID-19. CDR3s include the opening cysteine and the closing phenylalanine or tryptophan. A D gene is named only where the DNA matches it firmly.

15,TRBV28,TRBD1,TRBJ1-6,CASTQSGTGNSPLHF
16,TRBV19,TRBD2,TRBJ2-1,CASSMPGLARDNEQFF
11,TRBV20-1,-,TRBJ2-7,CSARGHSEQYF
11,TRBV5-6,-,TRBJ2-7,CASGGANEQYF
14,TRBV7-9,TRBD2,TRBJ2-7,CASSLAIAGGPLYF
14,TRBV28,-,TRBJ2-3,CASSRGGNTDTQYF
14,TRBV7-2,TRBD1,TRBJ1-1,CASSLWGQGSRAFF
18,TRBV19,TRBD2,TRBJ2-5,CASSTGLLAGGREETQYF
13,TRBV28,TRBD1,TRBJ1-2,CASSWTGRNGYTF
12,TRBV12-3/TRBV12-4,TRBD1,TRBJ1-1,CASSDRDTEAFF
12,TRBV6-6,-,TRBJ2-2,CASSRGTGELFF
14,TRBV6-4,-,TRBJ2-5,CASSDSWGWETQYF
15,TRBV7-9,TRBD2,TRBJ2-7,CASRPLAGGGYEQYF
13,TRBV12-3/TRBV12-4,-,TRBJ1-5,CASTGRDNQPQHF
18,TRBV15,-,TRBJ1-2,CATSRDRLVRVANYGYTF
13,TRBV19,-,TRBJ1-1,CASSIRENTEAFF
14,TRBV6-5,TRBD1,TRBJ1-6,CASTPTGDNSPLHF
15,TRBV7-3,TRBD2,TRBJ2-1,CASSYGTSDYNEQFF
17,TRBV28,TRBD1,TRBJ1-1,CASSGRDRDSGGVEAFF
13,TRBV28,-,TRBJ1-1,CASIARGNTEAFF
17,TRBV30,TRBD1,TRBJ2-3,CALTVGGQGESTDTQYF
13,TRBV30,-,TRBJ1-5,CAWQQGLDQPQHF